The clone carrying this T cell receptor (beta chain) appeared once. The antigen remains undetermined. This was a survey-level run. Generated by immunoSEQ multiplex PCR, the TCRdb table keeps only in-frame clones and is missing some. The sample lists some 30,000 clones; more than 60% were seen once. This specimen belongs to a study of STAT5B mutations in CD4+ large granular lymphocyte leukemia. Study findings and constraints: Without HLA matching, higher CD4+ than CD8+ T-LGLL clonality could reflect small sample size. Main leukemic clonotypes were patient-specific, but 25% appeared at low frequency elsewhere. TRBV06-family usage was enriched in top patient clones (8/27) versus controls (2/35).

Germline assignment: CDR1 MDHEN and CDR2 SYDVKM. Trimming shortened V by 5 bases and J by 12 bases, and 10 bases separated the two germline ends. The CDR3 has 11 amino acids. This sequence originates from a human donor in good health. The sequencing sample was made of CD4+ T cells from blood buffy coats. The chain couples TRBV28 to TRBJ1-4; maybe TRBD1 (6 bases). The CDR3 reads CASSPSGELFF. CDR3 DNA: TGTGCCAGCAGTCCCTCAGGGGAACTGTTTTTT.